The 4 T cell receptor beta chains below were found in one sample sequenced in a study of CD8+CD57+ T cells in acquired aplastic anemia. The authors sequenced patients whose flow cytometry had shown CD8+CD57+ cell expansion. The TCR beta profiling, which covered VDJ combination and CDR3 sequence, was carried out using genomic DNA as the template. TCRdb reanalysed the reads using MiXCR and keeps one entry per CDR3 protein. Of fewer than 200,000 distinct CDR3 sequences listed, over 55% are singletons. The sample comprised sorted CD4+, CD8+, or CD8+CD57+ T cells (not recorded which) from PBMCs. These receptors were obtained from a human donor with aplastic anemia.

The table lists this clonotype with many counts. The chain joins TRBV7-7 to TRBJ2-1, with TRBD2 as a possible D gene (7 bases). In germline, CDR1 is SSHAT, CDR2 FNYEAQ (reference sequence). The CDR3 contains 17 residues. The V end was cut by 5 bases, the J end by 6 bases, with 23 bases between. The CDR3 reads CASSIGPVGLGGNEQFF. In DNA, the CDR3 is TGTGCCAGCAGCATAGGACCGGTAGGACTAGGGGGCAATGAGCAGTTCTTC.

A few counts support this clonotype. The CDR3 is CASSLTSGAGNEQFF. As DNA, the CDR3 is TGTGCCAGCAGCTTAACTAGCGGGGCCGGGAATGAGCAGTTCTTC. The rearrangement uses TRBV7-3 and TRBJ2-1, with 8 nucleotides matching TRBD2. V gave up 0 bases and J gave up 7 bases; unmatched junction bases: 5. The CDR3 sequence is 15 residues long. Germline V gene data show CDR1 as SGHTA and CDR2 as FQGTGA.

This clonotype appeared a few times. Since a much larger clone is just one base distant, this may be a read error. This rearrangement joins TRBV3-1 to TRBJ2-5; D call uncertain. The CDR3 has 10 residues. In germline, CDR1 is LGHDT, CDR2 YNNKEL (reference sequence). V dropped 0 bases and J dropped 7 bases, with 0 bases sitting between them. The CDR3 DNA reads as TGTGCCAGCAGCCAAGAGACCCAGTACTTC. Residues: CASSQETQYF.

This clonotype was counted between two and nine times. V is TRBV20-1 and J is TRBJ2-7; 7 bases are a match to TRBD1. Per the germline V gene, CDR1 is DFQATT and CDR2 is SNEGSKA (reference sequence). The CDR3 runs to 12 residues. Losses at the gene ends were 6 bases for V and 1 base for J; bases not matched to a gene: 3. The CDR3 coding sequence is TGCAGTGCCCGGACAGGATCCTACGAGCAGTACTTC. Amino acid sequence: CSARTGSYEQYF.